Here is one TCR beta chain with its context. Its specificity is not known. The V segment lost 1 base and the J segment 3 bases; nucleotides outside the gene matches: 3. Germline V gene sequence: CDR1 SGHNT, CDR2 YYREEE (reference sequence). This CDR3 has 14 residues. This entry belongs to a study of T-cell memory formation after mild COVID-19. Study outcomes and limitations: Pre-infection memory contained some responding clones, which suggested that cross-reactive memory had joined.

Via MiXCR, TCRdb re-called the 5' RACE reads, giving one row per CDR3 protein. The sample yields approximately 300,000 distinct CDR3 sequences, roughly 19% seen once. This receptor was obtained from a man younger than 35 who had mild COVID-19 (a few samples of this study predate the infection). Cell type and time point are not known. The V and J genes are TRBV5-4 and TRBJ1-1, with 7 bases that match TRBD1. Sequencing used PBMCs or a T cell subset sorted from them (not recorded which). The CDR3 sequence: CASSLQGVYTEAFF. The DNA for the CDR3 is TGTGCCAGCAGCTTGCAGGGGGTGTACACTGAAGCTTTCTTT.